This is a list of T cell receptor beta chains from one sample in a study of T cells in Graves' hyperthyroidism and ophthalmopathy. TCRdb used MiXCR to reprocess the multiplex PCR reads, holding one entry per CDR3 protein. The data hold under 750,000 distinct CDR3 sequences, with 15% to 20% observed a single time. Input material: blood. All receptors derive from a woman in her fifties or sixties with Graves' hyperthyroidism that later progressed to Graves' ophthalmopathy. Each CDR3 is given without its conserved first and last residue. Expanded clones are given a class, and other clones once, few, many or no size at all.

CDR3: ASSPSQVLSEKLF
V: TRBV18
J: TRBJ1-4
size: many

CDR3: ARSGGLASQETQY
V: TRBV7-2
J: TRBJ2-5
size: .

CDR3: AWARDNEQF
V: TRBV30
J: TRBJ2-1
size: many

CDR3: ASNKRWETDTQY
V: TRBV6-1
J: TRBJ2-3
size: .

CDR3: AWRGGDTGDTEAF
V: TRBV30
J: TRBJ1-1
size: many

CDR3: ACTLQGASTEAF
V: TRBV6-1
J: TRBJ1-1
size: .

CDR3: ASSSSGDLQV
V: TRBV6-9
J: TRBJ2-1
size: few

CDR3: ASSPGPGTGDYEQY
V: TRBV4-1
J: TRBJ2-7
size: once

CDR3: ASTARDVMDST
V: TRBV10-2
J: TRBJ1-2
size: .

CDR3: AWSGDSGAKNIQY
V: TRBV30
J: TRBJ2-4
size: .

CDR3: ASSFSTGVGYT
V: TRBV5-8
J: TRBJ1-2
size: once

CDR3: ASSPPGHQNTEAF
V: TRBV18
J: TRBJ1-1
size: few